Listed below are T cell receptor beta chains from one sample, sequenced in a study of long-term antiretroviral therapy in people with HIV. Libraries were prepared by immunoSEQ multiplex PCR; TCRdb keeps only in-frame clonotypes and omits some of them. The repertoire holds under 20,000 clones, with over 70% as singletons. This sample comprised unsorted PBMCs, obtained about 1.3 years before starting antiretroviral therapy. These receptors were taken from a man aged 25-45 years with HIV. Both conserved end residues are part of each CDR3. D genes are given only for firm matches. A clone size is listed for some rows: how often the clone was seen (once, few, many), or a class if it is expanded.

TRBV13	.	.	TRBJ2-7	CASSYQGTTYEQYF	TGTGCCAGCAGCTACCAGGGGACGACCTACGAGCAGTACTTC
TRBV6-5	.	.	TRBJ1-5	CASSPSGASNQPQHF	TGTGCCAGCTCCCCCTCGGGGGCGAGCAATCAGCCCCAGCATTTT
TRBV10-3	.	.	TRBJ1-4	CAISEKGFDNEKLFF	TGTGCCATCAGTGAGAAGGGGTTCGATAATGAAAAACTGTTTTTT
TRBV13	.	.	TRBJ2-3	CASSQRKRQEYTQYF	TGTGCCAGCAGCCAGAGGAAAAGACAGGAATATACGCAGTATTTT
TRBV11-3	.	.	TRBJ2-7	CASSLVGRTPGWQGYHEQYF	TGTGCCAGCAGCTTAGTTGGAAGGACCCCTGGGTGGCAGGGATACCACGAGCAGTACTTC
TRBV5-8	.	.	TRBJ1-3	CASSRRLPFGNTIYF	TGTGCCAGCAGCCGGCGGCTCCCATTTGGAAACACCATATATTTT
TRBV5-6	.	.	TRBJ1-1	CASSLDPNTEAFF	TGTGCCAGCAGCTTGGACCCGAACACTGAAGCTTTCTTT
TRBV7-9	.	few	TRBJ2-7	CASSLVLGAGEQYF	TGTGCCAGCAGCTTAGTGCTGGGGGCGGGGGAGCAGTACTTC
TRBV15	.	.	TRBJ2-1	CATSRDRADEQFF	TGTGCCACCAGCAGAGATCGAGCGGATGAGCAGTTCTTC
TRBV5-1	TRBD1	.	TRBJ2-5	CASSSGQGKTQYF	TGCGCCAGCAGCTCGGGACAGGGCAAGACCCAGTACTTC
TRBV7-2	.	.	TRBJ1-3	CASSRRVSPGNTIYF	TGTGCCAGCAGCCGACGGGTGAGCCCTGGAAACACCATATATTTT